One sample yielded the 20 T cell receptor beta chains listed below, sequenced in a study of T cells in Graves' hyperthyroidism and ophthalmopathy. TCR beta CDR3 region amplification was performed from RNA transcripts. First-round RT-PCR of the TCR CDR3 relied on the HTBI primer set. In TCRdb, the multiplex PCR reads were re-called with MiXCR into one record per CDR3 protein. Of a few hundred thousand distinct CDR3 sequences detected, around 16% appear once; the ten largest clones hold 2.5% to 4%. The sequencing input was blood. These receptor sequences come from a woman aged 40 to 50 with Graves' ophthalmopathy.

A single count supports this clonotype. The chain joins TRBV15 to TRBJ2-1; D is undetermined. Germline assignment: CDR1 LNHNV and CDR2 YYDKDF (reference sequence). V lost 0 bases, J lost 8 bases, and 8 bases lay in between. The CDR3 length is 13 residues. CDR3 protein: CATSRDISDEQFF. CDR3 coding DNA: TGTGCCACCAGCAGAGATATCAGCGATGAGCAGTTCTTC. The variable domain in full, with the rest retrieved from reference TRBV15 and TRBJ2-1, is DAMVIQNPRYQVTQFGKPVTLSCSQTLNHNVMYWYQQKSSQAPKLLFHYYDKDFNNEADTPDNFQSRRPNTSFCFLDIRSPGLGDTAMYLCATSRDISDEQFFGPGTRLTVL.

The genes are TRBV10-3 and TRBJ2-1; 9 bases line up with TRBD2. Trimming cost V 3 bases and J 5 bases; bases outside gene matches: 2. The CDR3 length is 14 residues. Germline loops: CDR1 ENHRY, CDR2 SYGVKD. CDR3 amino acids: CAISDLAGHNEQFF. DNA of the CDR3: TGTGCCATCAGTGACCTAGCGGGGCACAATGAGCAGTTCTTC.

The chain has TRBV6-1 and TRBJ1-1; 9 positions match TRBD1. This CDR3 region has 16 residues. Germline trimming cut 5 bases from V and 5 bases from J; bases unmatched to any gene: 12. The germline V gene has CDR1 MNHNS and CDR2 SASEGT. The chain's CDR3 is CASSLQYRGLSTEAFF. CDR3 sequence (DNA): TGTGCCAGCAGTCTTCAATACAGGGGGCTGAGTACTGAAGCTTTCTTT.

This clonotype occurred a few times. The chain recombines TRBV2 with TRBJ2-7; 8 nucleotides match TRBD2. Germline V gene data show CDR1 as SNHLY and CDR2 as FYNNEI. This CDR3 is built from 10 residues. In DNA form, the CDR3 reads TGTGCGAGCGGGGGTCACGAGCAGTACTTC. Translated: CASGGHEQYF.

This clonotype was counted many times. The CDR3 loop is CASSLRGGTEAFF. CDR3 nucleotides: TGCGCCAGCAGCCTGCGGGGTGGAACTGAAGCTTTCTTT. This chain connects TRBV5-1 to TRBJ1-1; D unresolved. Trimming pared 4 bases from V and 5 bases from J, leaving 12 bases between. Germline-derived CDR1 and CDR2 are SGHRS and YFSETQ. The CDR3 has 13 residues. The whole variable domain, filled in from reference TRBV5-1 and TRBJ1-1, reads KAGVTQTPRYLIKTRGQQVTLSCSPISGHRSVSWYQQTPGQGLQFLFEYFSETQRNKGNFPGRFSGRQFSNSRSEMNVSTLELGDSALYLCASSLRGGTEAFFGQGTRLTVV.

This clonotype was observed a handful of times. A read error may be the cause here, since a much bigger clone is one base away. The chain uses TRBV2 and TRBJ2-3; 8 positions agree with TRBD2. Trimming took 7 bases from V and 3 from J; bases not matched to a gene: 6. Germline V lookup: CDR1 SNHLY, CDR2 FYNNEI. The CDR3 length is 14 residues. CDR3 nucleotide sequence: TGTGCCAGCACGCCCAGCGGGAGAACAGATACGCAGTATTTT. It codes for CASTPSGRTDTQYF. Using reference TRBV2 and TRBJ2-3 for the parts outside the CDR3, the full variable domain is EPEVTQTPSHQVTQMGQEVILRCVPISNHLYFYWYRQILGQKVEFLVSFYNNEISEKSEIFDDQFSVERPDGSNFTLKIRSTKLEDSAMYFCASTPSGRTDTQYFGPGTRLTVL.

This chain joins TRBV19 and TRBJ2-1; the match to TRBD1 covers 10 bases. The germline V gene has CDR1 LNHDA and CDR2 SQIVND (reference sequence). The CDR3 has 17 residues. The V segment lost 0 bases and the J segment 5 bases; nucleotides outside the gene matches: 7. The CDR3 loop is CASSIDAGTGVDNEQFF. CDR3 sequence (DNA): TGTGCCAGTAGTATAGATGCCGGGACAGGGGTTGACAATGAGCAGTTCTTC.

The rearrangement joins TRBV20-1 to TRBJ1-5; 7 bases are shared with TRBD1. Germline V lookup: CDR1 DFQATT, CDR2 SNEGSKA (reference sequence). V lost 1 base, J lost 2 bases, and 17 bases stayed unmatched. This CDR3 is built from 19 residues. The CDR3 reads CSARVLGTARGSGNQPQHF. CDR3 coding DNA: TGCAGTGCTAGAGTACTTGGGACAGCCAGAGGTAGTGGCAATCAGCCCCAGCATTTT.

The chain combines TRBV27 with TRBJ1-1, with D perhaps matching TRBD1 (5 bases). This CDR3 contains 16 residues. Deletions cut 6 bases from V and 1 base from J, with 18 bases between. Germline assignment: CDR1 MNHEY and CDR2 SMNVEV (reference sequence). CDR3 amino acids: CASRRTWTTGNTEAFF. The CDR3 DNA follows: TGTGCCAGCAGGCGTACCTGGACAACTGGGAACACTGAAGCTTTCTTT.

CDR3 residues: CASSGRAEKLFF. In DNA form, the CDR3 reads TGTGCCAGTAGTGGCAGGGCTGAAAAACTGTTTTTT. The chain recombines TRBV19 with TRBJ1-4, with D tentatively TRBD1 (5 bases). The CDR3 runs to 12 residues. The germline V gene has CDR1 LNHDA and CDR2 SQIVND (reference sequence). V was shortened by 5 bases and J by 7 bases, with 8 bases between the two germline ends. The complete variable domain, with remaining parts taken from reference TRBV19 and TRBJ1-4, reads DGGITQSPKYLFRKEGQNVTLSCEQNLNHDAMYWYRQDPGQGLRLIYYSQIVNDFQKGDIAEGYSVSREKKESFPLTVTSAQKNPTAFYLCASSGRAEKLFFGSGTQLSVL.

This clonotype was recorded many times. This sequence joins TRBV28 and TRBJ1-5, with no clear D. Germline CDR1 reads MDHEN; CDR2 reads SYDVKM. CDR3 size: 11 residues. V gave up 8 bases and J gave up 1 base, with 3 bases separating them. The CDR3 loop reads CASQSNQPQHF. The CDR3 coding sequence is TGTGCCAGCCAGAGCAATCAGCCCCAGCATTTT.

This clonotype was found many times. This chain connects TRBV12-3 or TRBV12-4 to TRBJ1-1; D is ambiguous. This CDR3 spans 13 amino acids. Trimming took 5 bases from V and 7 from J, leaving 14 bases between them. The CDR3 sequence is CASSHILGNEAFF. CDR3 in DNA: TGTGCCAGCAGTCATATCCTCGGGAATGAAGCTTTCTTT.

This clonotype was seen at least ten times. CDR3 protein: CASSSDTSGRRNEQFF. The CDR3 nucleotides read TGTGCCAGCAGTTCAGATACTAGCGGGAGGAGGAATGAGCAGTTCTTC. The chain employs TRBV12-3 or TRBV12-4 and TRBJ2-1, with TRBD2 identical over 12 bases. The CDR3 sequence is 16 residues long. With 4 bases clipped from V and 7 bases from J, the junction kept 8 bases outside the gene matches.

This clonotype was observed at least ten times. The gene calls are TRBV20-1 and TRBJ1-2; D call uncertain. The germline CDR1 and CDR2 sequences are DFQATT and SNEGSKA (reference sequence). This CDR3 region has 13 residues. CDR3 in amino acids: CGLRSSHSDGYTF. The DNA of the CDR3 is TGCGGTCTCCGGAGCTCCCACTCGGATGGCTACACCTTC.

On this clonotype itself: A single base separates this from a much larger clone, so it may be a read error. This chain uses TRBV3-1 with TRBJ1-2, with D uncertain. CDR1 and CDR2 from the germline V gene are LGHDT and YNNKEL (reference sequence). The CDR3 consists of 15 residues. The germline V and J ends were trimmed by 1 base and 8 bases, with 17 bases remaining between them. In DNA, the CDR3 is TGTGCCAGCAGCCAAGGGGCGGCGTCTAGTCGGGGCTACACCTTC. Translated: CASSQGAASSRGYTF.

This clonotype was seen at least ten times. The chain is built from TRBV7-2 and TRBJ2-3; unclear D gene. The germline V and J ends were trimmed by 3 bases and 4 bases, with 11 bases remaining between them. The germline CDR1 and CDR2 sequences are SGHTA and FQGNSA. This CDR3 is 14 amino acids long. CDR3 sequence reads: CASSLYMGADTQYF. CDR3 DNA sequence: TGTGCCAGCAGCTTGTATATGGGTGCAGATACGCAGTATTTT.

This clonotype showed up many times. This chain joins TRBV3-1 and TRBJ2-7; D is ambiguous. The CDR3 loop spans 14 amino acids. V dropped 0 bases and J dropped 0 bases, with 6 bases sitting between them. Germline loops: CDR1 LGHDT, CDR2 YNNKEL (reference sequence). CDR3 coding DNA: TGTGCCAGCAGCCAAGACACCAACTCCTACGAGCAGTACTTC. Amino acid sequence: CASSQDTNSYEQYF.

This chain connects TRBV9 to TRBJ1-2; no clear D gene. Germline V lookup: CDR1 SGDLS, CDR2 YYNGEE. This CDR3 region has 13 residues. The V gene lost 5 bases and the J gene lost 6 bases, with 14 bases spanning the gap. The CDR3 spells CASSPTWLDGYTF. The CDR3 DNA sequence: TGTGCCAGCAGTCCGACGTGGCTTGATGGCTACACCTTC.

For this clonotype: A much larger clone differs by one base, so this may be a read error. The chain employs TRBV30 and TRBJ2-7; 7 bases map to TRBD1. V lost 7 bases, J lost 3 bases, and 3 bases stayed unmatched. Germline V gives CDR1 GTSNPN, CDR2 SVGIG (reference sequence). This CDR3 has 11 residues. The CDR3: CASGQSYEQYF. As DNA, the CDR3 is TGTGCCTCGGGACAGAGCTACGAGCAGTACTTC.

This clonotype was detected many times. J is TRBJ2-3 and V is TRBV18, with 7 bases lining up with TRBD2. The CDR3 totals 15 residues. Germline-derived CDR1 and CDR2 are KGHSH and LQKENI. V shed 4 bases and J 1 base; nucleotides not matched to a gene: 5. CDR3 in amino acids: CASSQIAGGTDTQYF. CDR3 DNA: TGTGCCAGCTCACAAATAGCGGGCGGCACAGATACGCAGTATTTT. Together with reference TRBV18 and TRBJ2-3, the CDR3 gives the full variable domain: NAGVMQNPRHLVRRRGQEARLRCSPMKGHSHVYWYRQLPEEGLKFMVYLQKENIIDESGMPKERFSAEFPKEGPSILRIQQVVRGDSAAYFCASSQIAGGTDTQYFGPGTRLTVL.